Following are 20 T cell receptor beta chains from one sample sequenced in a study of cytomegalovirus exposure and HLA in healthy donors. The PCR used 60 Vbeta and 13 Jbeta primers. TCRdb's copy holds only in-frame clones and misses some; the assay was immunoSEQ multiplex PCR. The table shows under 200,000 clones, with 75% to 90% occurring only once. The sequenced sample was PBMCs. The origin of the receptors is a man between 18 and 29 years old in good health and CMV-seropositive.

This chain uses TRBV6-5 with TRBJ1-5; no firm D call. V shed 6 bases and J shed 6 bases, with 18 bases lying between them. CDR3 length: 15 residues. Germline V gives CDR1 MNHEY, CDR2 SVGAGI. The CDR3 spells CASRELGGGAQPQHF. Written as DNA, the CDR3 is TGTGCCAGCAGGGAATTGGGAGGAGGTGCTCAGCCCCAGCATTTT.

About this clone itself: The same CDR3 is also encoded by other DNA sequences in this sample. This chain joins TRBV4-1 and TRBJ1-5, with no clear D. The V end lost 0 bases, the J end lost 7 bases, and 7 bases lay between the germline ends. This CDR3 is 13 amino acids long. Germline values: CDR1 MGHRA, CDR2 YSYEKL. CDR3 residues: CASSQDLGQPQHF. In DNA, the CDR3 is TGCGCCAGCAGCCAAGATCTGGGCCAGCCCCAGCATTTT.

The chain couples TRBV21-1 to TRBJ2-7; TRBD2 was called by the table and not checked on the DNA. TRBV21-1 constitutes a pseudogene. The CDR3 has 12 residues. The CDR3 sequence: CASGRGVHEQYF. The CDR3 DNA reads TGTGCCAGTGGACGGGGGGTCCACGAGCAGTACTTC.

The chain joins TRBV7-8 to TRBJ2-5; weak D call: TRBD2 (5 bases). The V gene lost 5 bases and the J gene lost 5 bases, with 21 bases spanning the gap. Germline V lookup: CDR1 SGHVS, CDR2 FQNEAQ. This CDR3 spans 16 amino acids. The CDR3 region is CASSIYPLEGPETQYF. The CDR3 DNA follows: TGTGCCAGCAGCATATACCCCCTTGAGGGCCCGGAGACCCAGTACTTC.

This chain links TRBV29-1 with TRBJ2-7; no definite D call. Germline CDR1 SQVTM, CDR2 ANQGSEA. Trimming left V 7 bases short and J 2 bases short, with 12 bases between. This CDR3 has 12 residues. The CDR3 is CSALTTPYEQYF. The CDR3 DNA follows: TGCAGCGCCCTGACAACCCCCTACGAGCAGTACTTC.

CDR3 protein: CASSPGGFETQYF. The DNA of the CDR3 is TGTGCCAGCAGTCCAGGGGGCTTTGAGACCCAGTACTTC. The chain links TRBV27 to TRBJ2-5; 8 bases are a match to TRBD1. From germline, CDR1 is MNHEY and CDR2 SMNVEV (reference sequence). V lost 5 bases to trimming and J lost 5 bases; unmatched junction nucleotides: 4. The CDR3 totals 13 residues.

The chain employs TRBV5-6 and TRBJ2-1, with D perhaps matching TRBD1 (6 bases). The CDR3 is 15 residues long. Per the germline V gene, CDR1 is SGHDT and CDR2 is YYEEEE. Trimming pared 4 bases from V and 0 bases from J, leaving 11 bases between. CDR3 DNA sequence: TGTGCCAGCAGCCTAGGACAGTCCTCCTACAATGAGCAGTTCTTC. It translates to CASSLGQSSYNEQFF.

V gene TRBV5-1 combines with J gene TRBJ2-1; D possibly corresponds to TRBD2 (7 bases). CDR1 and CDR2 from the germline V gene are SGHRS and YFSETQ. Trimming cost V 6 bases and J 4 bases, with 17 bases left between them. The CDR3 sequence is 15 residues long. The CDR3 coding sequence is TGCGCCAGCAACGGTGGGGGGGCGGCTTACAATGAGCAGTTCTTC. Translation gives CASNGGGAAYNEQFF.

The rearrangement uses TRBV6-1 and TRBJ1-1; D perhaps matches TRBD1 (5 bases). Trimming took off 6 bases at V and 11 bases at J, with 25 bases between the two ends. CDR1 MNHNS and CDR2 SASEGT come from the germline V gene. The CDR3 spans 15 residues. The CDR3 here is CASSTLSRGGVGAFF. The CDR3, as DNA: TGTGCCAGCAGCACCCTCTCACGGGGGGGGGTTGGGGCTTTCTTT.

DNA of the CDR3: TGTGCCAGCTCGGTACTGACAGGGCAAGGTGCTCTGGGTGGAAACACCATATATTTT. Protein sequence: CASSVLTGQGALGGNTIYF. The chain combines TRBV18 with TRBJ1-3; TRBD1 matches 7 bases. Trimming cost V 6 bases and J 3 bases; bases outside gene matches: 20. The germline V gene has CDR1 KGHSH and CDR2 LQKENI. The CDR3 extends over 19 amino acids.

This clone was found a few times. V gene TRBV4-3 combines with J gene TRBJ2-7; D not certain. The CDR3 sequence is 13 residues long. Deletions cut 1 base from V and 5 bases from J, with 9 bases between. The germline V gene has CDR1 LGHNA and CDR2 YSLEER. In DNA form, the CDR3 reads TGCGCCAGCAGCCAAGCTTGGGCCGACGAGCAGTACTTC. Translated, it gives CASSQAWADEQYF.

The V and J genes are TRBV6-6 and TRBJ2-7; 9 nucleotides align to TRBD1. This CDR3 region has 14 residues. V dropped 4 bases and J dropped 2; count of bases not matched to a gene: 3. Germline V gene data show CDR1 as MNHNY and CDR2 as SVGAGI (reference sequence). The CDR3, as DNA: TGTGCCAGCAGTTTGGGACAGGGCACCTACGAGCAGTACTTC. Protein sequence: CASSLGQGTYEQYF.

The chain combines TRBV19 with TRBJ2-7; D unresolved. Germline V gene lookup returns CDR1 LNHDA and CDR2 SQIVND (reference sequence). The ends were cut back, 7 bases at V and 7 bases at J, with 11 bases in the middle. CDR3 length: 11 amino acids. In nucleotides, the CDR3 is TGTGCCAGTATGCACTCCTGGGAGCAGTACTTC. Its protein product is CASMHSWEQYF. The entire variable domain, with the rest obtained from reference TRBV19 and TRBJ2-7, is as follows: DGGITQSPKYLFRKEGQNVTLSCEQNLNHDAMYWYRQDPGQGLRLIYYSQIVNDFQKGDIAEGYSVSREKKESFPLTVTSAQKNPTAFYLCASMHSWEQYFGPGTRLTVT.

The chain carries TRBV4-3 and TRBJ2-7, with 7 positions matching TRBD2. Trimming took 0 bases from V and 7 from J; bases not matched to a gene: 3. Germline V gene sequence: CDR1 LGHNA, CDR2 YSLEER. This CDR3 comprises 13 residues. The CDR3 sequence: CASSQDWGGEQYF. CDR3 bases: TGCGCCAGCAGCCAAGATTGGGGGGGGGAGCAGTACTTC.

In this sample, this clone turned up once. The chain recombines TRBV18 with TRBJ2-5; D is ambiguous. Trimming took 2 bases from V and 4 from J, leaving 8 bases between them. CDR1 is KGHSH and CDR2 is LQKENI in the germline V gene. The CDR3 is 13 amino acids. CDR3 sequence reads: CASSPSRVETQYF. The CDR3 DNA is TGTGCCAGCTCACCAAGTCGGGTAGAGACCCAGTACTTC.

The chain joins TRBV30 to TRBJ2-7, with a possible D match to TRBD1 (5 bases). This CDR3 has 15 residues. Trimming removed 3 bases at V and 3 bases at J, with 18 bases between. Germline assignment: CDR1 GTSNPN and CDR2 SVGIG (reference sequence). CDR3 residues: CAWSEFQGNGYEQYF. Written as DNA, the CDR3 is TGTGCCTGGAGCGAATTCCAGGGAAACGGCTACGAGCAGTACTTC. The variable domain in full, completed from reference TRBV30 and TRBJ2-7, reads SQTIHQWPATLVQPVGSPLSLECTVEGTSNPNLYWYRQAAGRGLQLLFYSVGIGQISSEVPQNLSASRPQDRQFILSSKKLLLSDSGFYLCAWSEFQGNGYEQYFGPGTRLTVT.

This clone has just a few counts. The chain is built from TRBV7-9 and TRBJ2-5, with 9 positions matching TRBD1. Trimming removed 5 bases from V and 3 bases from J; junction bases left unmatched: 13. The CDR3 is made up of 17 amino acids. CDR1 and CDR2 (germline): SEHNR, FQNEAQ (reference sequence). The CDR3 here is CASSLTEQGAFEETQYF. The CDR3 bases are TGTGCCAGCAGCCTCACAGAACAGGGGGCGTTTGAAGAGACCCAGTACTTC.

The chain uses TRBV4-1 and TRBJ2-7; the match to TRBD2 covers 12 bases. The germline V gene has CDR1 MGHRA and CDR2 YSYEKL. Trimming took 0 bases from V and 5 from J; bases not matched to a gene: 17. The length of the CDR3 is 20 residues. DNA of the CDR3: TGCGCCAGCAGCCAAGAATCCCTAGCGGGGGGGACTCCCCTTCCCGACGAGCAGTACTTC. This gives the protein CASSQESLAGGTPLPDEQYF.

This sequence joins TRBV5-1 and TRBJ2-7, with D possibly being TRBD2 (5 bases). Looked up from germline, CDR1 is SGHRS and CDR2 is YFSETQ. Deletions cut 4 bases from V and 3 bases from J, with 8 bases between. The CDR3 length is 12 residues. The CDR3 protein is CASSLGIYEQYF. The DNA for the CDR3 is TGCGCCAGCAGCCTCGGGATCTACGAGCAGTACTTC.

The rearrangement uses TRBV5-1 and TRBJ2-5; D call uncertain. This CDR3 spans 14 amino acids. CDR1 is SGHRS and CDR2 is YFSETQ in the germline V gene. Trimming cost V 0 bases and J 5 bases, with 11 bases left between them. The CDR3 region has the DNA TGCGCCAGCAGCTTGGTTCGGAGCACCGAGACCCAGTACTTC. Encoded protein: CASSLVRSTETQYF.